Given below is one T cell receptor beta chain in context. Antigen unknown. TCRdb keeps only in-frame clones here, not all; method: immunoSEQ multiplex PCR. This table holds about 29,000 clones, 90% to 95% found once. The sorted conventional CD4+ T cells were CD25-low and CD127-high, with genomic DNA sequenced. These data come from a study of regulatory and conventional T cells in RAG deficiency. Regarding the study as a whole: In Omenn syndrome, Treg and Tconv repertoires overlapped >85%.

Trimming took 5 bases from V and 2 from J, leaving 5 bases between them. Per germline, CDR1 SNHLY and CDR2 FYNNEI. This CDR3 region has 12 residues. Another study also made use of these data, one on regulatory T cells. From that study: Amplification used 52 TRBV primers and 13 TRBJ primers.

Sequenced: CD25- CD4+ T cells sorted from blood. The chain has TRBV2 and TRBJ2-3; D is unclear. The TCR originated in a human donor in good health. The CDR3 DNA reads as TGTGCCAGCAGTCCTGTCACAGATACGCAGTATTTT. Translated, it gives CASSPVTDTQYF.